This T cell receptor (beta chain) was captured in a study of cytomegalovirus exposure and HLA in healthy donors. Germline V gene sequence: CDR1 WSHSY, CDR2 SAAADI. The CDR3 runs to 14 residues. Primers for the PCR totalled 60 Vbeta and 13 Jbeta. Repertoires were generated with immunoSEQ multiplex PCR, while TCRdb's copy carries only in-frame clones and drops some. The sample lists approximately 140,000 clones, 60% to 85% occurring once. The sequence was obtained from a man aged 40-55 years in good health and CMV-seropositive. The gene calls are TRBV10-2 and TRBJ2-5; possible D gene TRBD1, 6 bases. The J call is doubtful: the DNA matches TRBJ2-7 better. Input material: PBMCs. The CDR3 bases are TGCGCCAGCAGTGAACAGGGTGTAGCCTACGAGCAGTACTTC. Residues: CASSEQGVAYEQYF.